Included here is one T cell receptor (beta chain) sequence, with context. The data originate from a study of blood T cell repertoires in COVID-19. Study as a whole: Italy, Spain and the United States were the sources of the convalescent and acute COVID-19 samples. PBMCs, B-cell-depleted T cells, or T cells were the source of the cDNA or gDNA that made up the material.

As originally analysed: Nucleated cell counts were estimated from reference gene primer amplification. Libraries were prepared by immunoSEQ multiplex PCR; TCRdb keeps only in-frame clonotypes and omits some of them. The DNA was the basis for D and trimming; V, J and clone size are from that table. The profile shows tens of thousands of clones, 88% of them singletons. The TCR originated in a human donor in a cohort sampled during active COVID-19. The specimen sequenced was peripheral blood.

The DNA for the CDR3 is TGTGCCAGCAGTTACCGGGAGCTTGAGTCTGCTTTCTTT. Its protein is CASSYRELESAFF. The V and J genes are TRBV6-6 and TRBJ1-1; D is unresolved. CDR3 length: 13 residues. CDR1 and CDR2 (germline): MNHNY, SVGAGI (reference sequence). Trimming took off 2 bases at V and 11 bases at J, with 15 bases between the two ends.